The 22 T cell receptor beta chains below come from one sample, sequenced in a study of TIL therapy for anti-PD-1-resistant metastatic lung cancer. This was the immunoSEQ v3 assay. The protocol was immunoSEQ multiplex PCR, while the TCRdb copy is restricted to in-frame clones and leaves out a portion. The sample shows roughly 16,000 clones, around 86% of them seen only once. Described time point: pre-treatment sample, taken before nivolumab and TIL therapy. The sample was blood, taken at baseline. The receptors stem from a person aged 25-85 years with non-small cell lung cancer.

The chain joins TRBV9 to TRBJ2-2, with D uncertain. CDR3 length: 12 residues. The V end lost 7 bases, the J end lost 7 bases, and 11 bases lay between the germline ends. From germline, CDR1 is SGDLS and CDR2 YYNGEE. CDR3 coding DNA: TGTGCCAGCGGTCACTACGGCGGGGAGCTGTTTTTT. Protein sequence: CASGHYGGELFF.

The chain recombines TRBV10-3 with TRBJ2-4; D gene unclear. Per germline, CDR1 ENHRY and CDR2 SYGVKD. CDR3 size: 13 residues. V lost 10 bases and J 3 bases, leaving 13 bases between the germline ends. CDR3 sequence reads: CATQEPGKNIQYF. The CDR3, as DNA: TGTGCCACACAAGAGCCGGGCAAAAACATTCAGTACTTC.

V usage is TRBV7-2 and J usage is TRBJ2-3; 8 nucleotides agree with TRBD1. J was trimmed by 8 bases and V by 1 base; bases with no gene match: 5. The CDR3 extends over 14 amino acids. The germline gives CDR1 SGHTA, CDR2 FQGNSA. In nucleotides, the CDR3 is TGTGCCAGCAGCTTAGGGCTACAGGGGGGTACGCAGTATTTT. It specifies CASSLGLQGGTQYF.

The chain couples TRBV27 to TRBJ1-5; D is undetermined. The V and J ends lost 5 bases and 0 bases respectively, with 11 bases between them. This CDR3 contains 15 residues. Germline values: CDR1 MNHEY, CDR2 SMNVEV (reference sequence). Written as DNA, the CDR3 is TGTGCCAGCAGTCCCGAGGGTTATAGCAATCAGCCCCAGCATTTT. Encoded protein: CASSPEGYSNQPQHF.

The chain uses TRBV30 and TRBJ1-3; D unclear. V lost 0 bases, J lost 5 bases, and 2 bases lay in between. The CDR3 covers 11 residues. Germline V CDR1 and CDR2: GTSNPN, SVGIG (reference sequence). The CDR3 sequence is CAWSVRNTIYF. The DNA for the CDR3 is TGTGCCTGGAGTGTTAGAAACACCATATATTTT.

The DNA for the CDR3 is TGTGCCAGTCGGGGGGGGGTGGGGACCCAGTACTTC. It is translated as CASRGGVGTQYF. The chain uses TRBV27 and TRBJ2-5; 8 positions match TRBD2. The CDR3 is 12 residues long. V dropped 9 bases and J dropped 7; count of bases not matched to a gene: 7. The V gene's germline CDR1 is MNHEY and CDR2 SMNVEV (reference sequence).

This chain uses TRBV18 with TRBJ1-1; 9 nucleotides line up with TRBD1. This CDR3 has 16 amino acids. V trimming: 4 bases; J trimming: 1 base; junction bases outside the gene matches: 7. CDR1 KGHSH and CDR2 LQKENI come from the germline V gene. The CDR3 DNA is TGTGCCAGCTCACGCTTGCGGACAGGGGAGAACACTGAAGCTTTCTTT. Translation gives CASSRLRTGENTEAFF. Full variable domain (rest looked up from reference TRBV18 and TRBJ1-1): NAGVMQNPRHLVRRRGQEARLRCSPMKGHSHVYWYRQLPEEGLKFMVYLQKENIIDESGMPKERFSAEFPKEGPSILRIQQVVRGDSAAYFCASSRLRTGENTEAFFGQGTRLTVV.

The chain couples TRBV7-2 to TRBJ1-4, with D possibly TRBD1 on 5 matching bases. Trimming removed 2 bases from V and 8 bases from J, with 12 bases in between. The germline CDR1 and CDR2 sequences are SGHTA and FQGNSA. The CDR3 loop spans 14 amino acids. CDR3 coding DNA: TGTGCCAGCAGCTTAACGGGGTGGGGGGAAAAACTGTTTTTT. Amino acid sequence: CASSLTGWGEKLFF.

This chain connects TRBV7-3 to TRBJ2-3; 11 nucleotides match TRBD2. The CDR3 is made up of 18 amino acids. CDR1 is SGHTA and CDR2 is FQGTGA in the germline V gene. V was clipped by 1 base and J by 4 bases; unmatched bases: 10. In DNA, the CDR3 is TGTGCCAGCAGCTTAAGGGGCGGGACTAGCGGCGCTGCAGATACGCAGTATTTT. It codes for CASSLRGGTSGAADTQYF.

The chain joins TRBV7-2 to TRBJ2-1; a weak D match, TRBD1 (5 bases). This CDR3 region has 17 residues. Germline V lookup: CDR1 SGHTA, CDR2 FQGNSA. Trimming removed 0 bases at V and 8 bases at J, with 20 bases between. CDR3 DNA sequence: TGTGCCAGCAGCTTAGCGCCGGTCAGGGTAGGGCCAGATGAGCAGTTCTTC. It is translated as CASSLAPVRVGPDEQFF.

This clone is medium-sized. The rearrangement links TRBV7-9 to TRBJ1-2; no definite D call. The length of the CDR3 is 13 residues. The V end lost 6 bases, the J end lost 3 bases, and 11 bases lay between the germline ends. Germline lookup yields CDR1 SEHNR and CDR2 FQNEAQ (reference sequence). CDR3 DNA: TGTGCCAGCAGGGACGGGCTCGACTATGGCTACACCTTC. It yields the protein CASRDGLDYGYTF.

The J gene is TRBJ2-7, the V gene TRBV7-2; 8 bases line up with TRBD1. Germline CDR1 SGHTA, CDR2 FQGNSA. Trimming took 2 bases from V and 6 from J; bases not matched to a gene: 6. The CDR3 loop spans 14 amino acids. The CDR3 region has the DNA TGTGCCAGCAGCTTACGTCAGGGGGCCGTCGAGCAGTACTTC. It codes for CASSLRQGAVEQYF.

This chain uses TRBV28 with TRBJ1-3; tentative D call: TRBD1 (6 bases). Per the germline V gene, CDR1 is MDHEN and CDR2 is SYDVKM. This CDR3 comprises 15 residues. V lost 3 bases and J lost 5, with 14 bases in between. The CDR3 here is CASSFLGGRRNTIYF. CDR3 nucleotide sequence: TGTGCCAGCAGTTTTCTGGGGGGGCGCAGAAACACCATATATTTT.

The rearrangement joins TRBV28 to TRBJ1-2; a weak D match, TRBD1 (6 bases). CDR1 MDHEN and CDR2 SYDVKM come from the germline V gene. The CDR3 has 15 residues. Deletions cut 7 bases from V and 3 bases from J, with 18 bases between. CDR3 nucleotides: TGTGCCAGCACTTCCGGGGGCCCTGGCCACTATGGCTACACCTTC. This sequence encodes CASTSGGPGHYGYTF.

This clone was counted a few times. The junction does not match germline at one end; this may be a read error. Here the CDR3 reads CASSGGGERGVF. In nucleotides, the CDR3 is TGTGCCAGCAGTGGGGGCGGTGAGAGGGGAGTCTTC. The chain carries TRBV28 and TRBJ2-7, with D possibly TRBD1 on 6 matching bases. Germline V gene lookup returns CDR1 MDHEN and CDR2 SYDVKM. The CDR3 extends over 12 amino acids.

The rearrangement uses TRBV30 and TRBJ2-4; D gene ambiguous. Trimming left V 2 bases short and J 0 bases short, with 8 bases between. CDR1 and CDR2 (germline): GTSNPN, SVGIG (reference sequence). The CDR3 sequence is 14 residues long. Here the CDR3 reads CAWSRGLAKNIQYF. The CDR3, as DNA: TGTGCCTGGAGTCGAGGATTAGCCAAAAACATTCAGTACTTC.

CDR3 protein: CSVSWTMNTEAFF. As DNA, the CDR3 is TGCAGCGTCTCCTGGACAATGAACACTGAAGCTTTCTTT. The V and J genes are TRBV29-1 and TRBJ1-1; D might be TRBD1 (5 bases). The germline V gene has CDR1 SQVTM and CDR2 ANQGSEA. The CDR3 sequence is 13 residues long. Trimming stripped 6 bases from V and 0 bases from J, with 11 bases between.

The rearrangement uses TRBV6-1 and TRBJ1-5; D remains ambiguous. This CDR3 contains 14 residues. The V end was cut by 2 bases, the J end by 0 bases, with 5 bases between. Germline V lookup: CDR1 MNHNS, CDR2 SASEGT. The DNA of the CDR3 is TGTGCCAGCAGTGAAAGACATAGCAATCAGCCCCAGCATTTT. This codes for CASSERHSNQPQHF.

This clone was seen only a few times. The chain joins TRBV7-9 to TRBJ1-1; D is unresolved. The CDR3 is made up of 13 amino acids. The ends were cut back, 1 base at V and 10 bases at J, with 13 bases in the middle. The germline V gene has CDR1 SEHNR and CDR2 FQNEAQ (reference sequence). The CDR3 loop is CASSLDVMAAAFF. The CDR3 coding sequence is TGTGCCAGCAGCTTAGATGTGATGGCTGCAGCTTTCTTT.

The chain couples TRBV7-2 to TRBJ2-5; perhaps TRBD2 as D (6 bases). The germline V and J ends were trimmed by 2 bases and 4 bases, with 14 bases remaining between them. The CDR3 sequence is 15 residues long. Germline assignment: CDR1 SGHTA and CDR2 FQGNSA. CDR3 loop: CASSLHPGRRETQYF. CDR3 nucleotide sequence: TGTGCCAGCAGCTTACATCCTGGGAGGAGAGAGACCCAGTACTTC.

The V and J genes are TRBV28 and TRBJ2-5; D ambiguous. V shed 5 bases and J shed 1 base, with 14 bases lying between them. CDR3 length: 15 amino acids. CDR1 MDHEN and CDR2 SYDVKM come from the germline V gene. In nucleotides, the CDR3 is TGTGCCAGCAGTCGCGACTCAGCTCCCCAAGAGACCCAGTACTTC. As protein: CASSRDSAPQETQYF.

The CDR3 region is CASSLLAGGLNTGELFF. CDR3 nucleotides: TGTGCCAGCAGCCTACTAGCGGGGGGACTGAACACCGGGGAGCTGTTTTTT. The rearrangement links TRBV5-5 to TRBJ2-2; 12 nucleotides line up with TRBD2. Per the germline V gene, CDR1 is SGHKS and CDR2 is YYEKEE (reference sequence). CDR3 length: 17 residues. V shed 4 bases, J shed 1 base, and the junction held 5 bases outside the gene matches.